These T cell receptor beta chains were read from a single sample in a study of response to subunit inactivated influenza vaccine. MiXCR, run by TCRdb on the RT-PCR reads, gives a single entry per CDR3 protein. Of 550,000 to 800,000 distinct CDR3 sequences listed, about 15% were seen once; the top ten hold around 6.5%. Sample: PBMCs from blood, taken around 14 days before vaccination. The receptor source for this set is a man in his forties or fifties who received an inactivated influenza vaccine. The CDR3 runs from the conserved cysteine through the conserved F or W. D genes are given only for firm matches. Clone size is shown for a subset of rows, as once, few, many or a class of expanded clone.

d_gene	j_gene	v_gene	abundance	len	CDR3nt	CDR3aa
-	TRBJ2-5	TRBV11-2	few	13	TGTGCCAGCTCCGTGCTGGATGGAAAGACCCAGTACTTC	CASSVLDGKTQYF
-	TRBJ1-1	TRBV11-2	many	12	TGTGCCAGCAGCCCCGGGGTCACTGAAGCTTTCTTT	CASSPGVTEAFF
-	TRBJ1-2	TRBV9	few	16	TGTGCCAGCAGCGGCGACCACGGGACACCATTCGGGGGCTACACCTTC	CASSGDHGTPFGGYTF
TRBD1	TRBJ2-7	TRBV12-3/TRBV12-4	-	15	TGTGCCAGCAGCCCGGACAGGGGGCTGTTCTACGAGCAGTACTTC	CASSPDRGLFYEQYF
-	TRBJ1-2	TRBV5-6	-	18	TGTGCCAGCAGCTTGGGGGGGGCAGGAGAAACGAGTATTTATGGCTACACCTTC	CASSLGGAGETSIYGYTF
TRBD1	TRBJ1-2	TRBV18	few	16	TGTGCCAGCTCACCAGGAGGGGGCGCGGGGTCCTACGGCTACACCTTC	CASSPGGGAGSYGYTF
TRBD1	TRBJ1-2	TRBV6-1	many	15	TGTGCCAGCAGTGAAGCGGACAGGTCCCACTATGGCTACACCTTC	CASSEADRSHYGYTF
TRBD2	TRBJ2-7	TRBV20-1	many	19	TGCAGTGCTAGAGGAGCGCCGGGACTAGCTCTTGGGGGCTGGGGGGAGCAGTACTTC	CSARGAPGLALGGWGEQYF
-	TRBJ1-6	TRBV7-2	few	15	TGTGCCAGCAGCCTAAATCTGGGCCGTAATTCACCCCTCCACTTT	CASSLNLGRNSPLHF
-	TRBJ1-2	TRBV2	few	14	TGTGCCAGCAGTGAAGCGCTTGGTCTGAATGGCTACACCTTC	CASSEALGLNGYTF
-	TRBJ2-5	TRBV6-1	few	14	TGTGCCAGCAGTCCTCACGCAACGGGGGAGACCCAGTACTTC	CASSPHATGETQYF
TRBD2	TRBJ2-1	TRBV5-1	few	16	TGCGCCAGCACTACTTGGACTAGCGGGGGGGCCGATGAGCAGTTCTTC	CASTTWTSGGADEQFF
-	TRBJ2-3	TRBV27	few	16	TGTGCCAGCAGTCCCAGGGCCCACTCCCCGACAGATACGCAGTATTTT	CASSPRAHSPTDTQYF
-	TRBJ2-1	TRBV12-3/TRBV12-4	-	16	TGTGCCAGCAGCCCCCAGGTGGGAAGCTCCTACAATGAGCAGTTCTTC	CASSPQVGSSYNEQFF
-	TRBJ2-2	TRBV20-1	-	13	TGCAGTGCCCTTCTCGGGTACACCGGGGAGCTGTTTTTT	CSALLGYTGELFF
-	TRBJ2-2	TRBV4-2	-	14	TGTGCCAGCAGCCAAGATCGAGGAATCCCGGAGCTGTTTTTT	CASSQDRGIPELFF
-	TRBJ2-7	TRBV4-3	many	14	TGCGCCAGCAGTTGGAGAAAGGGATACCACGAGCAGTACTTC	CASSWRKGYHEQYF
TRBD2	TRBJ2-3	TRBV7-2	-	15	TGTGCCAGCAGCCACAGCGGGAGGGGGGCAGATACGCAGTATTTT	CASSHSGRGADTQYF
-	TRBJ2-7	TRBV12-3/TRBV12-4	few	14	TGTGCCAGCAGGTCCGTTGGGGGGCAGAACGAGCAGTACTTC	CASRSVGGQNEQYF
-	TRBJ2-2	TRBV7-2	-	15	TGTGCCAGCAGCCTCGCCGGGGTAGGCGCCGGGGAGCTGTTTTTT	CASSLAGVGAGELFF
TRBD2	TRBJ2-1	TRBV20-1	-	13	TGCAGTGCTACCGGGGGGGGAAACAATGAGCAGTTCTTC	CSATGGGNNEQFF
TRBD2	TRBJ2-1	TRBV7-2	many	16	TGTGCCAGCAGCTTAATAGCGGGGGGGCCTTTGAATGAGCAGTTCTTC	CASSLIAGGPLNEQFF
-	TRBJ2-5	TRBV27	few	14	TGTGCCAGCAGTTGGAGAACAGGTCGGGAGACCCAGTACTTC	CASSWRTGRETQYF
TRBD2	TRBJ2-5	TRBV5-1	-	16	TGCGCCAGCAGCAACGATAAGGGGACTAGGAAAGAGACCCAGTACTTC	CASSNDKGTRKETQYF
-	TRBJ2-7	TRBV7-2	few	12	TGTGCCAGCAGCGCCGCAGGGTACGAGCAGTACTTC	CASSAAGYEQYF
TRBD1	TRBJ2-1	TRBV12-3/TRBV12-4	many	15	TGTGCCAGCAGTAATATAGGGACAGGGTATAATGAGCAGTTCTTC	CASSNIGTGYNEQFF
TRBD1	TRBJ2-1	TRBV12-3/TRBV12-4	few	13	TGTGCCATCGGGACAGGGGATATCGATGAGCAGTTCTTC	CAIGTGDIDEQFF
-	TRBJ2-7	TRBV7-9	-	12	TGTGCCAGTTCGACAGAAGCCAACGAGCAGTACTTC	CASSTEANEQYF
-	TRBJ2-2	TRBV6-2/TRBV6-3	few	16	TGTGCCAGCACCGTTGCTAGCACCGTCGGCACCGGGGAGCTGTTTTTT	CASTVASTVGTGELFF
TRBD1	TRBJ2-5	TRBV11-2	-	18	TGTGCCAGCAGGTATGGCAGGGGGCGCAGCCCCTTGTTGGAGACCCAGTACTTC	CASRYGRGRSPLLETQYF
-	TRBJ2-7	TRBV2	-	14	TGTGCCAGCAGCGGAGGACAGCGCTTCGGCGAGCAGTACTTC	CASSGGQRFGEQYF
-	TRBJ1-1	TRBV3-1	few	11	TGTGCCAGCAGCCGCGGAATTAAGGCTTTCTTT	CASSRGIKAFF
-	TRBJ2-5	TRBV12-5	few	13	TGTGCTAGTGGTTTGGGCCCATCGGGGGCCCAGTACTTC	CASGLGPSGAQYF
-	TRBJ2-1	TRBV4-1	-	16	TGCGCCAGCAGCCAAGATCGGAACAGGGAAAACAATGAGCAGTTCTTC	CASSQDRNRENNEQFF
-	TRBJ2-5	TRBV15	few	14	TGTGCCACCAGCAGAGAAAAAGGCCAAGAGACCCAGTACTTC	CATSREKGQETQYF
-	TRBJ2-7	TRBV20-1	many	14	TGCAGTGCTAGAGCCCCAGGCCTCTATTACGAGCAGTACTTC	CSARAPGLYYEQYF
TRBD2	TRBJ2-5	TRBV28	few	16	TGTGCCAGCAGTTCCCCCGGGACTAGCGTCCAAGAGACCCAGTACTTC	CASSSPGTSVQETQYF
TRBD2	TRBJ2-3	TRBV10-3	-	17	TGTGCCATCAGTGAGGGGACTAGCGGTAAATGGACAGATACGCAGTATTTT	CAISEGTSGKWTDTQYF
TRBD1	TRBJ2-3	TRBV10-3	many	15	TGTGCCATCAGTGAAGACAGGGGAGAGAGAGATACGCAGTATTTT	CAISEDRGERDTQYF
TRBD1	TRBJ1-2	TRBV27	-	12	TGTGCCAGCAGGGGACAGGGATATGGCTACACCTTC	CASRGQGYGYTF
TRBD1	TRBJ2-7	TRBV27	few	14	TGTGCCAGCAGTTTATCGACAGGGGGTGAGGAGCAGTACTTC	CASSLSTGGEEQYF
-	TRBJ1-5	TRBV6-2/TRBV6-3	few	14	TGTGCCACGGGGGGAACAGTCAACAATCAGCCCCAGCATTTT	CATGGTVNNQPQHF